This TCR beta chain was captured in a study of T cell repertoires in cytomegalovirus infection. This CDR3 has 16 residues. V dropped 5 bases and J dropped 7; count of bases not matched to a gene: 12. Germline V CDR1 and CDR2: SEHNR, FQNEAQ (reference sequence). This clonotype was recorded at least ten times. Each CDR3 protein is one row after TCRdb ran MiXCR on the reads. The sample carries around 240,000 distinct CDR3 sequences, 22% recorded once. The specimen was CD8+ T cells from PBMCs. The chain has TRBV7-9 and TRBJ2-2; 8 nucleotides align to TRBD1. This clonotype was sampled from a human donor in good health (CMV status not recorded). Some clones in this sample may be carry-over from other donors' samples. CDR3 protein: CASSQTSTGENGELFF. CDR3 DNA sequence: TGTGCCAGCAGCCAGACTTCGACAGGGGAAAACGGGGAGCTGTTTTTT.